The 32 T cell receptor beta chains given below trace back to one sample, sequenced in a study of blood T cells in healthy people across ages. A sample-barcoded 5' primer and a J-beta primer mix were used in a second PCR of roughly 7 to 12 cycles. TCRdb ran MiXCR on the 5' RACE reads and lists one entry per CDR3 protein. The table has hundreds of thousands of distinct CDR3 sequences, roughly 48% seen once; the top ten hold approximately 25%. Material for sequencing was blood. These receptors came from a man older than 75 in good health.

The chain joins TRBV7-9 to TRBJ2-1, with a possible D match to TRBD2 (5 bases). The germline V gene has CDR1 SEHNR and CDR2 FQNEAQ (reference sequence). This CDR3 comprises 13 residues. V shed 2 bases and J shed 7 bases, with 9 bases lying between them. As DNA, the CDR3 is TGTGCCAGCAGCTTAATTGGCGGGAATGAGCAGTTCTTC. This gives the protein CASSLIGGNEQFF.

The rearrangement joins TRBV11-2 to TRBJ2-7; 10 positions match TRBD1. Germline lookup yields CDR1 SGHAT and CDR2 FQNNGV. Germline trimming cut 5 bases from V and 4 bases from J; bases unmatched to any gene: 8. The CDR3 sequence is 15 residues long. CDR3 DNA: TGTGCCAGCAGCGAGACAGGGGGCCTGCCTTACGAGCAGTACTTC. Translation: CASSETGGLPYEQYF.

V usage is TRBV20-1 and J usage is TRBJ2-4, with TRBD2 matching over 8 bases. Germline CDR1 reads DFQATT; CDR2 reads SNEGSKA (reference sequence). This CDR3 has 15 amino acids. The ends lost 0 bases at V and 1 base at J; junction bases unmatched: 2. The CDR3 is CSARDQRGAKNIQYF. DNA for the CDR3: TGCAGTGCTAGAGATCAGCGGGGGGCCAAAAACATTCAGTACTTC.

The gene calls are TRBV6-2 or TRBV6-3 and TRBJ2-7, with a possible D match to TRBD2 (6 bases). The CDR3 spans 16 residues. Germline V lookup: CDR1 MNHEY, CDR2 SVGEGT. V gave up 6 bases and J gave up 3 bases, with 21 bases separating them. CDR3 sequence: CASSFPPGLAIYEQYF. The DNA for the CDR3 is TGTGCCAGCAGCTTCCCACCGGGCCTAGCGATCTACGAGCAGTACTTC.

As for this clonotype: A read error may explain this, as a much larger clone is one base away. The rearrangement links TRBV9 to TRBJ2-6, with a tentative D call TRBD2 (5 bases). CDR3 length equals 18 residues. The V end lost 0 bases, the J end lost 0 bases, and 13 bases lay between the germline ends. Germline V gene lookup returns CDR1 SGDLS and CDR2 YYNGEE. CDR3 bases: TGTGCCAGCAGCGTAGTTCCCGCTGGGAGCTCTGGGGCCAACGTCCTGACTTTC. It codes for CASSVVPAGSSGANVLTF.

This sequence joins TRBV25-1 and TRBJ1-2; weak D call: TRBD1 (5 bases). CDR1 and CDR2 (germline): MGHDK, SYGVNS. This CDR3 has 14 residues. Trimming pared 8 bases from V and 8 bases from J, leaving 21 bases between. CDR3 in DNA: TGTGCCAGCGCACCGGGACGGACATATGGGGGCTACACCTTC. Residues: CASAPGRTYGGYTF.

Ten or more counts support this clonotype. The CDR3 DNA follows: TGTGCCAGCAGTTACGGGCGGGATTCGAACACCGGGGAGCTGTTTTTT. This encodes CASSYGRDSNTGELFF. The genes are TRBV6-6 and TRBJ2-2; possibly TRBD2 for D (6 bases). In germline, CDR1 is MNHNY, CDR2 SVGAGI (reference sequence). V lost 2 bases, J lost 0 bases, and 10 bases lay in between. CDR3 length: 16 amino acids.

This clonotype has a handful of counts. J is TRBJ1-5 and V is TRBV6-5, with D possibly TRBD1 on 5 matching bases. The CDR3 is 14 residues long. Germline-derived CDR1 and CDR2 are MNHEY and SVGAGI. V was shortened by 5 bases and J by 1 base, with 9 bases between the two germline ends. CDR3 sequence (DNA): TGTGCCAGCAGTCTCCGGGACAGCAATCAGCCCCAGCATTTT. Translating gives CASSLRDSNQPQHF.

This chain connects TRBV20-1 to TRBJ2-3, with D perhaps given as TRBD1 or TRBD2 (5 bases each). Germline V gene data show CDR1 as DFQATT and CDR2 as SNEGSKA (reference sequence). There are 14 residues in the CDR3. V lost 6 bases and J lost 1, with 14 bases in between. CDR3 nucleotide sequence: TGCAGTGCCACCCCGGGGCGGGGCACAGATACGCAGTATTTT. As protein: CSATPGRGTDTQYF.

The V call is TRBV7-2, the J call TRBJ2-1, with D unresolved. V dropped 7 bases and J dropped 5 bases, with 9 bases sitting between them. Germline CDR1 SGHTA, CDR2 FQGNSA. The CDR3 extends over 12 amino acids. The CDR3 DNA follows: TGTGCCAGCATCCGGACCAACAATGAGCAGTTCTTC. Its protein product is CASIRTNNEQFF.

The chain recombines TRBV10-3 with TRBJ2-1, with 8 bases aligning to TRBD2. The J call may be wrong; the DNA end is better matched by TRBJ2-7. Germline V lookup: CDR1 ENHRY, CDR2 SYGVKD. The CDR3 covers 14 residues. The CDR3 is CAIGGLAGYNEQYF. The CDR3 nucleotides read TGTGCCATAGGTGGGCTAGCGGGCTACAATGAGCAGTACTTC.

The chain recombines TRBV7-2 with TRBJ2-7, with a weak D call TRBD2 (5 bases). Germline CDR1 SGHTA, CDR2 FQGNSA. CDR3 length: 14 residues. Trimming pared 2 bases from V and 2 bases from J, leaving 10 bases between. As DNA, the CDR3 is TGTGCCAGCAGCTTACTAGCTTTGACCTACGAGCAGTACTTC. Protein product: CASSLLALTYEQYF.

In its sample, this clonotype was seen a few times. The rearrangement joins TRBV5-1 to TRBJ2-5; 8 bases fit TRBD1. The J segment lost 6 bases and the V segment lost 0 bases, leaving 7 bases of the junction unmatched. This CDR3 contains 15 residues. Germline loops: CDR1 SGHRS, CDR2 YFSETQ. In DNA form, the CDR3 reads TGCGCCAGCAGCTTGGGGCAGGGGGCTGCAAAGACCCAGTACTTC. Its translation: CASSLGQGAAKTQYF. Together with reference TRBV5-1 and TRBJ2-5, the CDR3 gives the full variable domain: KAGVTQTPRYLIKTRGQQVTLSCSPISGHRSVSWYQQTPGQGLQFLFEYFSETQRNKGNFPGRFSGRQFSNSRSEMNVSTLELGDSALYLCASSLGQGAAKTQYFGPGTRLLVL.

The rearrangement joins TRBV6-1 to TRBJ1-2, with D hard to call. The V end was cut by 4 bases, the J end by 8 bases, with 14 bases between. In germline, CDR1 is MNHNS, CDR2 SASEGT. This CDR3 has 13 residues. CDR3 in DNA: TGTGCCAGCAGTGGAGCCGCGTTCGGGGGCTACACCTTC. Translating gives CASSGAAFGGYTF.

The chain combines TRBV4-1 with TRBJ1-5; D possibly corresponds to TRBD1 (6 bases). Deletions cut 2 bases from V and 2 bases from J, with 13 bases between. The CDR3 contains 16 residues. Germline V gene data show CDR1 as MGHRA and CDR2 as YSYEKL. The CDR3 region is CASSQRQAVGNQPQHF. The CDR3 DNA reads as TGCGCCAGCAGCCAAAGACAGGCCGTCGGCAATCAGCCCCAGCATTTT.

This clonotype was counted many times. This chain joins TRBV6-6 and TRBJ2-1; no clear D. Germline V lookup: CDR1 MNHNY, CDR2 SVGAGI (reference sequence). The V end was cut by 2 bases, the J end by 7 bases, with 6 bases between. The CDR3 length is 12 residues. The CDR3 bases are TGTGCCAGCAGTTACCCCCCAAATGAGCAGTTCTTC. Translating gives CASSYPPNEQFF.

This clonotype showed up just a few times. The chain has TRBV29-1 and TRBJ2-5; tentative D call: TRBD2 (6 bases). Germline values: CDR1 SQVTM, CDR2 ANQGSEA. V was clipped by 7 bases and J by 4 bases, with 10 bases between them. This CDR3 has 11 amino acids. This CDR3 reads CSARERETQYF. CDR3 DNA: TGCAGCGCTCGGGAGCGAGAGACCCAGTACTTC.

The V gene is TRBV20-1, the J gene TRBJ1-2, with a possible D match to TRBD1 (6 bases). Germline-derived CDR1 and CDR2 are DFQATT and SNEGSKA (reference sequence). V gave up 3 bases and J gave up 4 bases, with 9 bases separating them. CDR3 length: 12 amino acids. The CDR3 region is CSARGAGYGYTF. The CDR3 coding sequence is TGCAGTGCTAGGGGGGCAGGCTATGGCTACACCTTC.

In its sample, this clonotype was seen a few times. J is TRBJ1-1 and V is TRBV20-1; 8 bases align to TRBD1. J gave up 1 base and V 4 bases, and 2 bases lay outside the gene matches. Germline CDR1 is DFQATT and CDR2 is SNEGSKA (reference sequence). CDR3 size: 13 residues. CDR3 sequence (DNA): TGCAGTGCTAAGACAGGGGCGAACACTGAAGCTTTCTTT. This encodes CSAKTGANTEAFF.

This clonotype has just a few counts. The chain uses TRBV7-2 and TRBJ2-3; the match to TRBD1 covers 9 bases. The CDR3 extends over 17 amino acids. CDR1 and CDR2 (germline): SGHTA, FQGNSA. Trimming cost V 2 bases and J 2 bases; bases outside gene matches: 8. The CDR3 reads CASSLRRTGALTDTQYF. The CDR3 bases are TGTGCCAGCAGCTTACGGCGGACAGGGGCACTCACAGATACGCAGTATTTT.

This clonotype was counted a single time. The gene calls are TRBV7-2 and TRBJ2-1; 8 bases fit TRBD2. The J segment lost 8 bases and the V segment lost 4 bases, leaving 10 bases of the junction unmatched. Germline V gene lookup returns CDR1 SGHTA and CDR2 FQGNSA. CDR3 length: 15 amino acids. The CDR3 loop reads CASSSAGTRSHEQFF. CDR3 nucleotides: TGTGCCAGCAGCTCCGCCGGGACTAGATCCCATGAGCAGTTCTTC.

The table lists this clonotype with many counts. The gene calls are TRBV6-5 and TRBJ2-7; D is possibly TRBD1 (6 bases). Germline CDR1 MNHEY, CDR2 SVGAGI. Trimming pared 6 bases from V and 6 bases from J, leaving 18 bases between. This CDR3 comprises 14 residues. The CDR3 loop reads CASSDTGRKGEQYF. In nucleotides, the CDR3 is TGTGCCAGCAGCGACACAGGGCGTAAGGGCGAGCAGTACTTC.

The genes are TRBV5-1 and TRBJ2-1; D ambiguous. Trimming took off 0 bases at V and 1 base at J, with 11 bases between the two ends. This CDR3 is built from 16 residues. Germline V gene data show CDR1 as SGHRS and CDR2 as YFSETQ. The CDR3 loop is CASSLVMVGSYNEQFF. The CDR3 nucleotides read TGCGCCAGCAGCTTGGTCATGGTTGGGTCCTACAATGAGCAGTTCTTC.

This chain joins TRBV7-9 and TRBJ1-4; no clear D gene. Germline V gene sequence: CDR1 SEHNR, CDR2 FQNEAQ (reference sequence). The CDR3 sequence is 14 residues long. The V end lost 1 base, the J end lost 4 bases, and 7 bases lay between the germline ends. CDR3 coding DNA: TGTGCCAGCAGCTTAGGTTCCATTAATGAAAAACTGTTTTTT. Translating it yields CASSLGSINEKLFF. Full variable domain (remainder filled in from reference TRBV7-9 and TRBJ1-4): DTGVSQNPRHKITKRGQNVTFRCDPISEHNRLYWYRQTLGQGPEFLTYFQNEAQLEKSRLLSDRFSAERPKGSFSTLEIQRTEQGDSAMYLCASSLGSINEKLFFGSGTQLSVL.

The chain has TRBV12-3 or TRBV12-4 and TRBJ2-5; 9 bases are shared with TRBD1. J gave up 4 bases and V 5 bases, and 2 bases lay outside the gene matches. This CDR3 is built from 13 residues. This chain's CDR3 is CASSTGGLETQYF. The CDR3 DNA follows: TGTGCCAGCAGTACAGGGGGCTTAGAGACCCAGTACTTC.

This clonotype was seen a handful of times. This chain links TRBV2 with TRBJ2-1; 7 bases map to TRBD2. Germline CDR1 is SNHLY and CDR2 is FYNNEI. This CDR3 is built from 13 residues. V lost 1 base, J lost 10 bases, and 4 bases stayed unmatched. CDR3 residues: CASSEGAGAEQFF. DNA of the CDR3: TGTGCCAGCAGTGAAGGGGCGGGAGCCGAGCAGTTCTTC. Full variable domain (outside the CDR3, taken from reference TRBV2 and TRBJ2-1): EPEVTQTPSHQVTQMGQEVILRCVPISNHLYFYWYRQILGQKVEFLVSFYNNEISEKSEIFDDQFSVERPDGSNFTLKIRSTKLEDSAMYFCASSEGAGAEQFFGPGTRLTVL.

This clonotype was detected a few times. This chain's CDR3 is CSMTSVDTGELFF. CDR3 DNA: TGCAGCATGACTAGCGTTGACACCGGGGAGCTGTTTTTT. The rearrangement uses TRBV29-1 and TRBJ2-2, with 8 positions matching TRBD2. V dropped 8 bases and J dropped 3; count of bases not matched to a gene: 5. Germline lookup yields CDR1 SQVTM and CDR2 ANQGSEA. This CDR3 comprises 13 residues.

In regard to this clonotype: One junction end does not reproduce the germline sequence, and a read error may be involved. The J gene is TRBJ2-7, the V gene TRBV7-9; D call uncertain. The CDR3 has 12 residues. Germline CDR1 and CDR2: SEHNR and FQNEAQ (reference sequence). CDR3 nucleotides: TGTGCCAGCAGCCTCTTCCCATACGAGCGGTACTTC. Translated, it gives CASSLFPYERYF. The whole variable domain, remainder taken from reference TRBV7-9 and TRBJ2-7, is DTGVSQNPRHKITKRGQNVTFRCDPISEHNRLYWYRQTLGQGPEFLTYFQNEAQLEKSRLLSDRFSAERPKGSFSTLEIQRTEQGDSAMYLCASSLFPYERYFGPGTRLTVT.

The chain has TRBV11-3 and TRBJ2-1; no clear D gene. The CDR3 is 14 amino acids. V shed 0 bases and J shed 5 bases, with 8 bases lying between them. The germline V gene has CDR1 SGHNT and CDR2 YENEEA. The CDR3 sequence is CASSLDLQNNEQFF. CDR3 sequence (DNA): TGTGCCAGCAGCTTAGACCTACAGAACAATGAGCAGTTCTTC. The full variable domain, in which reference TRBV11-3 and TRBJ2-1 provide the parts outside the CDR3, is EAGVVQSPRYKIIEKKQPVAFWCNPISGHNTLYWYLQNLGQGPELLIRYENEEAVDDSQLPKDRFSAERLKGVDSTLKIQPAELGDSAVYLCASSLDLQNNEQFFGPGTRLTVL.

The V and J genes are TRBV4-3 and TRBJ2-2, with 7 positions matching TRBD2. The CDR3 totals 17 residues. Germline CDR1 reads LGHNA; CDR2 reads YSLEER. The V gene end was trimmed by 2 bases and the J gene end by 3 bases; junction bases not matched to a gene: 9. CDR3 bases: TGCGCCAGCAGCCAACTCCCTGCGGGGAGGGACACCGGGGAGCTGTTTTTT. The encoded protein is CASSQLPAGRDTGELFF.

The V and J genes are TRBV10-3 and TRBJ2-7; TRBD1 agrees at 8 bases. The CDR3 sequence is 14 residues long. V shed 4 bases and J 4 bases; nucleotides not matched to a gene: 6. The germline V gene has CDR1 ENHRY and CDR2 SYGVKD. CDR3 amino acids: CAISVQGASYEQYF. The CDR3 nucleotides read TGTGCCATCAGTGTCCAGGGGGCGTCGTACGAGCAGTACTTC.

The chain links TRBV5-1 to TRBJ2-4; no reliable D call. Germline CDR1 reads SGHRS; CDR2 reads YFSETQ. Deletions cut 1 base from V and 9 bases from J, with 20 bases between. There are 16 residues in the CDR3. The CDR3 region has the DNA TGCGCCAGCAGCTTGCTGGGAAGGAGTTTAAACGGCATTCAGTACTTC. This gives the protein CASSLLGRSLNGIQYF.